This T cell receptor beta chain came from a study of T cell repertoires in cytomegalovirus infection. The wider study: Use of recently identified HLA-C-restricted and well-studied HLA-B-restricted CMV epitopes was part of the study. Public TCR beta signatures marked donors with CMV infection and the matching HLA.

TCRdb re-derived calls from the reads in MiXCR, one entry per CDR3 protein. Here the sample spans about 400,000 distinct CDR3 sequences, about 32% being singletons. As to this clonotype: The antigen is not known.

General study findings and limits: Identification of carriers of CMV plus the relevant HLA was achieved through cumulative public TCR beta family frequency.

Trimming shortened V by 5 bases and J by 1 base, and 11 bases separated the two germline ends. The CDR3 is 14 amino acids. This specimen consisted of cultured PBMCs, obtained from culture after CMV antigen stimulation. V is TRBV12-3 or TRBV12-4 and J is TRBJ1-1; D call uncertain. The sequence was collected from a human donor in good health (CMV status not recorded). Some clones in this sample may be carry-over from other donors' samples. For the CDR3, the DNA is TGTGCCAGCAGTACCGGACGGGGGAACACTGAAGCTTTCTTT. This translates into CASSTGRGNTEAFF.